This TCR beta chain was captured by sequencing in a study of cytomegalovirus exposure and HLA in healthy donors. Researchers ran the PCR with 60 Vbeta and 13 Jbeta primers. Some clones are missing from TCRdb's copy, which holds only in-frame ones; the method was immunoSEQ multiplex PCR. This sample has about 160,000 clones, with under 85% found just once. Broader study findings: Rare TCR sequences dominated, though some public TCRs recurred in many donors.

The J segment lost 4 bases and the V segment lost 8 bases, leaving 10 bases of the junction unmatched. The CDR3 contains 14 residues. Germline CDR1 is SGHTA and CDR2 is FQGTGA. This clone is a singleton in its sample. Its antigen is currently unknown. The V gene is TRBV7-3, the J gene TRBJ1-1, with 7 nucleotides matching TRBD1. The sequenced sample consisted of PBMCs. The origin of this receptor is a woman aged 30 to 39 in good health and CMV-seronegative. The CDR3 loop is CASAYRGGGTEAFF. The DNA of the CDR3 is TGTGCCAGCGCCTACAGGGGAGGCGGCACTGAAGCTTTCTTT.